This TCR beta chain was retrieved from a study of OX40 agonist ivuxolimab in advanced cancers. Study-wide background: Partial response was recorded in three patients: one hepatocellular carcinoma and two cutaneous melanoma cases.

In regard to this clone: Its antigen is not identified.

This table comes from immunoSEQ multiplex PCR, and its TCRdb copy is limited to in-frame clones, with some not included. Here the sample spans 15,000 to 20,000 clones, about 83% being singletons. Regarding the study as a whole: Averaging showed that CD8+ T cells had more expanded clones than CD4+ did.

The input for sequencing was CD4+ or CD8+ T cells sorted from blood, taken in a trial of the OX40 agonist ivuxolimab. The source is an adult with an advanced solid tumor such as melanoma, head and neck, liver or kidney cancer.

CDR3 sequence reads: CASSPPGDIHYEQYF. The CDR3 region has the DNA TGTGCCAGCAGCCCGCCAGGGGACATACACTACGAGCAGTACTTC. V and J are TRBV6-5 and TRBJ2-7; D might be TRBD1 (6 bases). V lost 6 bases and J 3 bases, leaving 18 bases between the germline ends. The CDR3 is made up of 15 amino acids. Germline-derived CDR1 and CDR2 are MNHEY and SVGAGI.